Following are 30 T cell receptor beta chains from one sample sequenced in a study of blood T cell repertoires in COVID-19. The assay was immunoSEQ multiplex PCR, and TCRdb's table has in-frame clones only and misses some. This table has fewer than 350,000 clones, around 85% appearing once. Material: PBMCs or T cells enriched from blood (not recorded which). The receptors originated from a woman between 45 and 60 years old who had recovered from COVID-19.

This clone occurred once. The rearrangement links TRBV28 to TRBJ1-4; tentatively, D is TRBD1 (5 bases). V was clipped by 5 bases and J by 5 bases, with 15 bases between them. Germline CDR1 reads MDHEN; CDR2 reads SYDVKM. The CDR3 has 15 amino acids. The CDR3 protein is CASSRRKSGNEKLFF. DNA of the CDR3: TGTGCCAGCAGTCGGCGTAAGTCAGGGAATGAAAAACTGTTTTTT. The full variable domain, rest sourced from reference TRBV28 and TRBJ1-4, is DVKVTQSSRYLVKRTGEKVFLECVQDMDHENMFWYRQDPGLGLRLIYFSYDVKMKEKGDIPEGYSVSREKKERFSLILESASTNQTSMYLCASSRRKSGNEKLFFGSGTQLSVL.

On this clone itself: The same CDR3 is also encoded by other DNA sequences in this sample. This chain connects TRBV5-1 to TRBJ1-1; maybe TRBD1 (6 bases). The germline V gene encodes CDR1 SGHRS and CDR2 YFSETQ. V was cut by 0 bases and J by 2 bases, with 8 bases left in between. This CDR3 is 14 amino acids long. The CDR3 coding sequence is TGCGCCAGCAGCTTGGCAGGGGAAAACACTGAAGCTTTCTTT. It encodes CASSLAGENTEAFF.

This clone was picked up a small number of times. The chain carries TRBV27 and TRBJ1-5; TRBD1 aligns across 7 bases. This CDR3 region has 13 residues. The germline V gene has CDR1 MNHEY and CDR2 SMNVEV (reference sequence). V dropped 6 bases and J dropped 5; count of bases not matched to a gene: 4. CDR3 amino acids: CASSHGTDQPQHF. The CDR3 DNA follows: TGTGCCAGCAGCCATGGGACAGATCAGCCCCAGCATTTT.

J is TRBJ2-3 and V is TRBV9; 8 positions agree with TRBD2. In germline, CDR1 is SGDLS, CDR2 YYNGEE. J gave up 2 bases and V 2 bases, and 10 bases lay outside the gene matches. The CDR3 covers 17 residues. The CDR3 reads CASSVSPSGLPTDTQYF. As DNA, the CDR3 is TGTGCCAGCAGCGTTTCCCCTAGCGGGTTGCCCACAGATACGCAGTATTTT.

This chain links TRBV12-5 with TRBJ2-3, with a tentative D call TRBD2 (5 bases). From germline, CDR1 is LGHNT and CDR2 FRNRAP. V was pared by 1 base and J by 0 bases, with 11 bases between. The CDR3 runs 16 residues. CDR3: CASGLGTSPSTDTQYF. DNA of the CDR3: TGTGCTAGTGGTTTGGGAACTAGTCCGAGCACAGATACGCAGTATTTT.

This chain links TRBV10-1 with TRBJ1-4; 7 nucleotides match TRBD1. Germline lookup yields CDR1 WNHNN and CDR2 SYGVQD (reference sequence). V shed 6 bases and J 8 bases; nucleotides not matched to a gene: 9. The CDR3 contains 14 residues. DNA of the CDR3: TGCGCCAGCAGGGCTGACAGGGTGGACGAAAAACTGTTTTTT. Amino acids: CASRADRVDEKLFF.

The chain recombines TRBV6-2 or TRBV6-3 with TRBJ2-6, with D perhaps TRBD1 (6 bases). The CDR3 is 19 residues long. Germline V lookup: CDR1 MNHEY, CDR2 SVGEGT. The V end was cut by 4 bases, the J end by 0 bases, with 19 bases between. CDR3 protein: CASSSKQGKFLSGANVLTF. Written as DNA, the CDR3 is TGTGCCAGCAGTTCGAAACAGGGTAAATTCCTCTCTGGGGCCAACGTCCTGACTTTC.

In its sample, this clone was seen once. The chain links TRBV19 to TRBJ1-5; 7 bases agree with TRBD1. Germline V gene sequence: CDR1 LNHDA, CDR2 SQIVND (reference sequence). CDR3 length equals 14 residues. After removal of 3 bases from V and 4 bases from J, the junction contained 3 bases not matched to a gene. CDR3 sequence reads: CASSMGQPNQPQHF. In DNA, the CDR3 is TGTGCCAGTAGTATGGGACAGCCTAATCAGCCCCAGCATTTT. Using reference TRBV19 and TRBJ1-5 for the parts outside the CDR3, the full variable domain is DGGITQSPKYLFRKEGQNVTLSCEQNLNHDAMYWYRQDPGQGLRLIYYSQIVNDFQKGDIAEGYSVSREKKESFPLTVTSAQKNPTAFYLCASSMGQPNQPQHFGDGTRLSIL.

This chain joins TRBV9 and TRBJ1-2; TRBD1 matches 7 bases. Trimming removed 2 bases from V and 6 bases from J; junction bases left unmatched: 7. Germline CDR1 SGDLS, CDR2 YYNGEE. The CDR3 covers 14 residues. The CDR3 here is CASSVGGGLDGYTF. CDR3 bases: TGTGCCAGCAGCGTTGGAGGGGGCTTAGATGGCTACACCTTC.

This clone was counted a few times. The V gene is TRBV3-1 (or the pseudogene TRBV3-2), the J gene TRBJ1-4; no definite D call. CDR3 length: 16 amino acids. With 5 bases removed from V and 0 bases from J, the gap between germline ends came to 13 bases. CDR1 and CDR2 from the germline V gene are LGHDT and YNNKEL (reference sequence). The CDR3 spells CASSFRRTATNEKLFF. The CDR3 coding sequence is TGTGCCAGCAGCTTTAGACGGACTGCAACTAATGAAAAACTGTTTTTT.

Here the CDR3 reads CASGGTKKRGLGETQYF. The DNA for the CDR3 is TGTGCCAGCGGGGGGACTAAAAAGAGAGGATTGGGAGAGACCCAGTACTTC. This chain uses TRBV19 with TRBJ2-5, with 7 positions matching TRBD2. Germline assignment: CDR1 LNHDA and CDR2 SQIVND (reference sequence). V shed 9 bases and J 4 bases; nucleotides not matched to a gene: 20. The CDR3 sequence is 17 residues long.

The J gene is TRBJ1-1, the V gene TRBV27; D remains unclear. The CDR3 totals 14 residues. Trimming stripped 8 bases from V and 1 base from J, with 14 bases between. The germline V gene has CDR1 MNHEY and CDR2 SMNVEV (reference sequence). The CDR3 DNA reads as TGTGCCAGCTCTGGAGGGTGGGCGAACACTGAAGCTTTCTTT. Protein sequence: CASSGGWANTEAFF.

This chain links TRBV5-4 with TRBJ2-1; 9 bases are a match to TRBD2. Germline loops: CDR1 SGHNT, CDR2 YYREEE (reference sequence). The CDR3 has 15 residues. Trimming removed 2 bases from V and 4 bases from J; junction bases left unmatched: 4. CDR3 sequence reads: CASSLTSGYYNEQFF. The CDR3 region has the DNA TGTGCCAGCAGCTTAACTAGCGGGTATTACAATGAGCAGTTCTTC.

This chain links TRBV4-2 with TRBJ1-1; 8 nucleotides agree with TRBD1. This CDR3 has 16 residues. The V gene's germline CDR1 is LGHNA and CDR2 YNFKEQ. V shed 0 bases and J 2 bases; nucleotides not matched to a gene: 5. The CDR3 loop is CASSQDRGTGNTEAFF. The CDR3 coding sequence is TGTGCCAGCAGCCAAGATCGCGGGACAGGAAACACTGAAGCTTTCTTT.

The chain links TRBV18 to TRBJ1-1; D call uncertain. The CDR3 is made up of 12 amino acids. The germline V and J ends were trimmed by 3 bases and 6 bases, with 8 bases remaining between them. Germline V gives CDR1 KGHSH, CDR2 LQKENI. The CDR3 bases are TGTGCCAGCTCACCCTCTTTAGCTGAAGCTTTCTTT. Translating it yields CASSPSLAEAFF.

This chain uses TRBV5-1 with TRBJ2-7; 7 nucleotides match TRBD1. V gave up 4 bases and J gave up 2 bases; unmatched junction bases: 6. Germline values: CDR1 SGHRS, CDR2 YFSETQ. This CDR3 spans 14 amino acids. The CDR3 DNA sequence: TGCGCCAGCAGCGAGCCGACAGGGACCTACGAGCAGTACTTC. It encodes CASSEPTGTYEQYF.

The chain is built from TRBV5-4 and TRBJ2-2; 8 bases map to TRBD1. V was pared by 3 bases and J by 1 base, with 2 bases of the junction left unmatched. CDR3 length: 15 residues. The germline gives CDR1 SGHNT, CDR2 YYREEE (reference sequence). The CDR3 spells CASSSGTGNTGELFF. The CDR3 DNA reads as TGTGCCAGCAGCTCCGGGACAGGGAACACCGGGGAGCTGTTTTTT.

The V gene is TRBV10-2, the J gene TRBJ1-2; D is perhaps TRBD1 (6 bases). Germline assignment: CDR1 WSHSY and CDR2 SAAADI. The CDR3 sequence is 13 residues long. Deletions cut 5 bases from V and 2 bases from J, with 9 bases between. CDR3 DNA: TGCGCCAGCAGTCGAGACAGGAACTATGGCTACACCTTC. This translates into CASSRDRNYGYTF.

The chain combines TRBV11-2 with TRBJ2-7; 7 bases are shared with TRBD1. The CDR3 runs to 13 residues. In germline, CDR1 is SGHAT, CDR2 FQNNGV. V dropped 5 bases and J dropped 2; count of bases not matched to a gene: 3. DNA of the CDR3: TGTGCCAGCAGCCTGGGACAGCCCTACGAGCAGTACTTC. It encodes CASSLGQPYEQYF. Combining the CDR3 with reference TRBV11-2 and TRBJ2-7 gives the whole variable domain EAGVAQSPRYKIIEKRQSVAFWCNPISGHATLYWYQQILGQGPKLLIQFQNNGVVDDSQLPKDRFSAERLKGVDSTLKIQPAKLEDSAVYLCASSLGQPYEQYFGPGTRLTVT.

This chain joins TRBV7-9 and TRBJ1-2; D perhaps matches TRBD1 (5 bases). The CDR3 consists of 12 residues. CDR1 is SEHNR and CDR2 is FQNEAQ in the germline V gene (reference sequence). Trimming cost V 4 bases and J 8 bases, with 11 bases left between them. CDR3 in amino acids: CASSSQTDGYTF. The CDR3 bases are TGTGCCAGCAGCTCCCAGACAGACGGCTACACCTTC.

This rearrangement joins TRBV4-1 to TRBJ1-5; D not resolved. Trimming cost V 0 bases and J 4 bases, with 16 bases left between them. Germline loops: CDR1 MGHRA, CDR2 YSYEKL. The CDR3 length is 17 residues. The CDR3 sequence is CASSQDIALRGNQPQHF. The CDR3 region has the DNA TGCGCCAGCAGCCAAGACATCGCGTTAAGAGGAAATCAGCCCCAGCATTTT.

The rearrangement uses TRBV27 and TRBJ2-1; 7 bases line up with TRBD2. CDR1 and CDR2 (germline): MNHEY, SMNVEV (reference sequence). CDR3 size: 16 residues. The V segment lost 0 bases and the J segment 2 bases; nucleotides outside the gene matches: 4. Here the CDR3 reads CASSLSTGRTYNEQFF. The CDR3 DNA reads as TGTGCCAGCAGTTTATCCACCGGGAGGACCTACAATGAGCAGTTCTTC.

The rearrangement links TRBV14 to TRBJ1-3; perhaps TRBD1 as D (5 bases). The CDR3 sequence is 16 residues long. The ends were cut back, 3 bases at V and 0 bases at J, with 12 bases in the middle. From germline, CDR1 is SGHDN and CDR2 FVKESK. The CDR3 bases are TGTGCCAGCAGCCAGTTGGGGCGGAGCTCTGGAAACACCATATATTTT. This translates into CASSQLGRSSGNTIYF.

This rearrangement joins TRBV27 to TRBJ2-7, with D unresolved. The CDR3 totals 15 residues. CDR1 is MNHEY and CDR2 is SMNVEV in the germline V gene (reference sequence). Trimming cost V 1 base and J 3 bases, with 13 bases left between them. CDR3: CASSLWAQKIYEQYF. CDR3 in DNA: TGTGCCAGCAGTTTATGGGCCCAAAAAATCTACGAGCAGTACTTC.

DNA of the CDR3: TGTGCCAGCAGACAACCCGACAGAAACTACGAGCAGTACTTC. This codes for CASRQPDRNYEQYF. The chain has TRBV2 and TRBJ2-7, with a tentative D call TRBD1 (5 bases). The CDR3 is made up of 14 amino acids. Trimming left V 6 bases short and J 3 bases short, with 15 bases between. In germline, CDR1 is SNHLY, CDR2 FYNNEI.

This clone appeared a few times. A read error may account for a junction end that differs from germline. This chain links TRBV27 with TRBJ1-5; D perhaps matches TRBD1 (6 bases). Germline CDR1 MNHEY, CDR2 SMNVEV (reference sequence). The CDR3 sequence is 17 residues long. The CDR3 region has the DNA TGTGCCAGCAGTAGCACTTCCAGGGGCCGCAGCAGTCAGCCCCAGCATTTT. It translates to CASSSTSRGRSSQPQHF.

The chain has TRBV18 and TRBJ1-1, with D possibly matching TRBD1 (5 bases). Trimming pared 6 bases from V and 7 bases from J, leaving 18 bases between. CDR1 KGHSH and CDR2 LQKENI come from the germline V gene. This CDR3 has 14 residues. The CDR3 region has the DNA TGTGCCAGCTCGCAAGGACAACTACCTTTTGAAGCTTTCTTT. Its protein is CASSQGQLPFEAFF.

The V and J genes are TRBV5-1 and TRBJ1-1, with a possible D match to TRBD1 (6 bases). The germline CDR1 and CDR2 sequences are SGHRS and YFSETQ. V dropped 4 bases and J dropped 0 bases, with 10 bases sitting between them. CDR3 length: 14 residues. In DNA, the CDR3 is TGCGCCAGCAGCGCGGACAGTATGAACACTGAAGCTTTCTTT. Protein sequence: CASSADSMNTEAFF.

The V gene is TRBV7-2, the J gene TRBJ2-3, with a possible D match to TRBD2 (5 bases). Germline CDR1 and CDR2: SGHTA and FQGNSA. The CDR3 runs to 14 residues. The germline V and J ends were trimmed by 3 bases and 2 bases, with 9 bases remaining between them. The CDR3 here is CASSLGSLTDTQYF. The CDR3 DNA follows: TGTGCCAGCAGCTTGGGGAGCCTCACAGATACGCAGTATTTT.

The chain is built from TRBV6-4 and TRBJ1-2; D possibly corresponds to TRBD1 (5 bases). The CDR3 consists of 14 residues. Trimming pared 8 bases from V and 8 bases from J, leaving 21 bases between. The germline V gene has CDR1 MRHNA and CDR2 SNTAGT. The CDR3 DNA is TGTGCCAGCGGTGTGAACGGGGACTCTATAGGCTACACCTTC. It yields the protein CASGVNGDSIGYTF.